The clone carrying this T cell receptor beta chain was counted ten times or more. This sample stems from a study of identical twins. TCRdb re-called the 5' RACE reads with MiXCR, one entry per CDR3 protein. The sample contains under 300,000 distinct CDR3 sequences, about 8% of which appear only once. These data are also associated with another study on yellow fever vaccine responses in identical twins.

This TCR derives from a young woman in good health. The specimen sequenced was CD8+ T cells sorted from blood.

Written as DNA, the CDR3 is TGTGCCAGCAGCCCACTGGGGGAGGCAGACAATGAGCAGTTCTTC. Residues: CASSPLGEADNEQFF. This chain links TRBV7-9 with TRBJ2-1, with D maybe TRBD2 (6 bases). V was pared by 5 bases and J by 5 bases, with 16 bases between. The CDR3 is 15 amino acids. Germline V gene data show CDR1 as SEHNR and CDR2 as FQNEAQ (reference sequence).